These 18 T cell receptor beta chains originate from one sample sequenced in a study of blood T cell repertoires in COVID-19. Data came from immunoSEQ multiplex PCR; TCRdb stores just in-frame clones and leaves some out. The sample has 200,000 to 300,000 clones; 87% are singletons. What was sequenced was peripheral blood. All receptors derive from a man between 60 and 75 years old who had recovered from COVID-19.

The genes are TRBV5-4 and TRBJ2-2; no definite D call. CDR3 length: 13 residues. The ends were cut back, 0 bases at V and 7 bases at J, with 7 bases in the middle. CDR1 and CDR2 (germline): SGHNT, YYREEE (reference sequence). The CDR3 sequence: CASSLAGVGELFF. CDR3 DNA: TGTGCCAGCAGCTTGGCCGGAGTCGGGGAGCTGTTTTTT.

The chain employs TRBV5-4 and TRBJ2-7, with 10 bases aligning to TRBD2. The CDR3 runs 14 residues. Germline assignment: CDR1 SGHNT and CDR2 YYREEE (reference sequence). With 2 bases clipped from V and 7 bases from J, the junction kept 6 bases outside the gene matches. CDR3 nucleotides: TGTGCCAGCAGCTTTGGTCTAGCGGGGGTGGAGCAGTACTTC. Translation: CASSFGLAGVEQYF. The full variable domain, with the rest looked up from reference TRBV5-4 and TRBJ2-7, is ETGVTQSPTHLIKTRGQQVTLRCSSQSGHNTVSWYQQALGQGPQFIFQYYREEENGRGNFPPRFSGLQFPNYSSELNVNALELDDSALYLCASSFGLAGVEQYFGPGTRLTVT.

V and J are TRBV27 and TRBJ2-5; the D gene is possibly TRBD1 (5 bases). From germline, CDR1 is MNHEY and CDR2 SMNVEV (reference sequence). The V gene lost 6 bases and the J gene lost 5 bases, with 16 bases spanning the gap. The CDR3 spans 14 residues. The CDR3 sequence is CASREYRSAETQYF. The CDR3 DNA follows: TGTGCCAGCAGGGAATACAGGAGCGCGGAGACCCAGTACTTC.

The chain carries TRBV3-1 (or the pseudogene TRBV3-2) and TRBJ2-3, with D maybe TRBD2 (6 bases). Per the germline V gene, CDR1 is LGHDT and CDR2 is YNNKEL (reference sequence). V lost 4 bases and J lost 5, with 19 bases in between. The CDR3 covers 16 residues. CDR3 amino acids: CASSPPGLRVIDTQYF. The DNA for the CDR3 is TGTGCCAGCAGCCCTCCGGGACTCCGAGTCATAGATACGCAGTATTTT.

The chain has TRBV27 and TRBJ2-7, with 8 bases matching TRBD2. This CDR3 has 16 amino acids. Looked up from germline, CDR1 is MNHEY and CDR2 is SMNVEV (reference sequence). V shed 3 bases and J 5 bases; nucleotides not matched to a gene: 12. The CDR3 spells CASSLGTGRGANEQYF. CDR3 nucleotide sequence: TGTGCCAGCAGTTTGGGGACCGGGCGGGGGGCAAACGAGCAGTACTTC.

The CDR3 is CASSWTGNTEAFF. CDR3 sequence (DNA): TGTGCCAGTAGTTGGACAGGGAACACTGAAGCTTTCTTT. The chain uses TRBV19 and TRBJ1-1, with 7 positions matching TRBD1. Germline V gene sequence: CDR1 LNHDA, CDR2 SQIVND (reference sequence). The CDR3 extends over 13 amino acids. Trimming removed 5 bases from V and 1 base from J; junction bases left unmatched: 1.

This chain connects TRBV24-1 to TRBJ2-3; 9 nucleotides line up with TRBD2. Germline assignment: CDR1 KGHDR and CDR2 SFDVKD. CDR3 size: 15 residues. J was trimmed by 2 bases and V by 7 bases; bases with no gene match: 6. CDR3 loop: CATSRLAADTDTQYF. The DNA for the CDR3 is TGTGCCACCAGCAGACTAGCGGCTGACACAGATACGCAGTATTTT.

This chain uses TRBV3-1 (or the pseudogene TRBV3-2) with TRBJ1-3; D gene uncertain. Germline loops: CDR1 LGHDT, CDR2 YNNKEL (reference sequence). V dropped 1 base and J dropped 3 bases, with 13 bases sitting between them. The CDR3 covers 16 residues. CDR3 in amino acids: CASSQGSHILGNTIYF. In DNA, the CDR3 is TGTGCCAGCAGCCAAGGTTCCCACATTCTTGGAAACACCATATATTTT.

CDR3 protein: CASSFGRTGVAEAFF. As DNA, the CDR3 is TGTGCCAGCAGCTTTGGTCGGACAGGGGTAGCTGAAGCTTTCTTT. The rearrangement joins TRBV7-9 to TRBJ1-1, with TRBD1 identical over 9 bases. The CDR3 spans 15 residues. V shed 3 bases and J 6 bases; nucleotides not matched to a gene: 8. Looked up from germline, CDR1 is SEHNR and CDR2 is FQNEAQ (reference sequence).

This clone turned up a few times. CDR3 region: CASRASGGYQETQYF. The CDR3, as DNA: TGTGCCAGTAGGGCTAGCGGGGGATACCAAGAGACCCAGTACTTC. V is TRBV19 and J is TRBJ2-5; 10 bases are shared with TRBD2. V gave up 6 bases and J gave up 0 bases; unmatched junction bases: 4. The CDR3 consists of 15 residues. Germline V lookup: CDR1 LNHDA, CDR2 SQIVND (reference sequence).

The V and J genes are TRBV30 and TRBJ1-6; D might be TRBD1 (5 bases). Between the trimmed V and J ends, which lost 3 bases and 10 bases, there was a span of 16 bases. Germline values: CDR1 GTSNPN, CDR2 SVGIG (reference sequence). CDR3 length equals 14 residues. CDR3 region: CAWRGREVESPLHF. DNA for the CDR3: TGTGCCTGGAGGGGCAGGGAGGTTGAGTCACCCCTCCACTTT.

The chain carries TRBV6-1 and TRBJ2-7, with 10 bases lining up with TRBD1. This CDR3 region has 15 residues. The V segment lost 8 bases and the J segment 1 base; nucleotides outside the gene matches: 8. Germline assignment: CDR1 MNHNS and CDR2 SASEGT. The CDR3 region is CASARQGALSYEQYV. For the CDR3, the DNA is TGTGCCAGCGCTCGACAGGGGGCCCTATCCTACGAGCAGTACGTC.

The chain joins TRBV7-8 to TRBJ1-6, with 7 nucleotides matching TRBD1. Germline lookup yields CDR1 SGHVS and CDR2 FQNEAQ. The CDR3 is made up of 16 amino acids. The J segment lost 10 bases and the V segment lost 5 bases, leaving 14 bases of the junction unmatched. CDR3 bases: TGTGCCAGCAGCACCGGACAGGCCACGCGACGATCACCCCTCCACTTT. Protein product: CASSTGQATRRSPLHF.

With regard to this clone: Other DNA sequences within the sample encode an identical CDR3. The CDR3 DNA reads TGTGCCAGTAGTAGACAGGGGTCCTATGGCTACACCTTC. Its translation is CASSRQGSYGYTF. V gene TRBV19 combines with J gene TRBJ1-2; TRBD1 matches at 8 bases. Germline CDR1 is LNHDA and CDR2 is SQIVND (reference sequence). This CDR3 has 13 amino acids. V gave up 4 bases and J gave up 4 bases; unmatched junction bases: 2.

The V call is TRBV5-1, the J call TRBJ2-1; TRBD2 matches 9 bases. V shed 0 bases and J 2 bases; nucleotides not matched to a gene: 3. Germline loops: CDR1 SGHRS, CDR2 YFSETQ. The CDR3 sequence is 16 residues long. The CDR3 region is CASSLVSGGAYNEQFF. The CDR3 DNA sequence: TGCGCCAGCAGCTTGGTTAGCGGGGGAGCCTACAATGAGCAGTTCTTC.

V and J are TRBV6-5 and TRBJ2-7; a weak D match, TRBD1 (7 bases). Germline V lookup: CDR1 MNHEY, CDR2 SVGAGI. The CDR3 spans 15 residues. V lost 0 bases and J lost 7, with 16 bases in between. The CDR3 protein is CASSYSRKGAGEQYF. The CDR3 bases are TGTGCCAGCAGTTACTCCCGTAAGGGGGCGGGGGAGCAGTACTTC.

This chain links TRBV6-5 with TRBJ1-1; D is undetermined. The CDR3 spans 13 residues. Trimming removed 7 bases at V and 0 bases at J, with 9 bases between. CDR1 and CDR2 (germline): MNHEY, SVGAGI. The CDR3 region is CASKEGLNTEAFF. The CDR3 coding sequence is TGTGCCAGCAAGGAGGGTTTGAACACTGAAGCTTTCTTT.

This rearrangement joins TRBV2 to TRBJ2-5, with 8 bases lining up with TRBD1. Losses at the gene ends were 9 bases for V and 6 bases for J; bases not matched to a gene: 12. Germline-derived CDR1 and CDR2 are SNHLY and FYNNEI. This CDR3 region has 14 residues. The chain's CDR3 is CASDSTGGWKTQYF. In nucleotides, the CDR3 is TGTGCCAGTGACAGTACAGGGGGGTGGAAGACCCAGTACTTC.